This entry lists 6 T cell receptor beta chains sequenced from one sample in a study of T-cell memory formation after mild COVID-19. TCRdb re-analysed the 5' RACE reads in MiXCR, keeping a single row per CDR3 protein. The sample lists more than 250,000 distinct CDR3 sequences; more than 15% were seen once. Sequenced material: PBMCs or a T cell subset sorted from them (not recorded which). These receptors were obtained from a man aged 18 to 30 who had mild COVID-19 (a few samples of this study predate the infection). Cell type and time point are not known.

This clonotype was observed a few times. Lacking the conserved final phenylalanine or tryptophan, this CDR3 likely reflects a read error. The chain recombines TRBV7-9 with TRBJ1-1, with D possibly matching TRBD1 (5 bases). V was cut by 2 bases and J by 3 bases, with 10 bases left in between. The CDR3 runs to 14 residues. Germline CDR1 and CDR2: SEHNR and FQNEAQ (reference sequence). CDR3 in amino acids: CASSLSGGYTEAFL. CDR3 bases: TGTGCCAGCAGCTTATCGGGGGGATACACTGAAGCTTTCTTG.

This clonotype has a handful of counts. V usage is TRBV5-5 and J usage is TRBJ2-1; 8 positions match TRBD2. V lost 1 base and J lost 6; bases outside the gene matches: 6. Germline V gene sequence: CDR1 SGHKS, CDR2 YYEKEE (reference sequence). The CDR3 is 15 amino acids. CDR3 region: CASSLLSGGGNEQFF. CDR3 sequence (DNA): TGTGCCAGCAGCTTGCTGAGCGGGGGTGGCAATGAGCAGTTCTTC.

The V gene is TRBV20-1, the J gene TRBJ2-3, with 9 bases matching TRBD1. The CDR3 runs 14 residues. J gave up 4 bases and V 3 bases, and 5 bases lay outside the gene matches. Germline-derived CDR1 and CDR2 are DFQATT and SNEGSKA (reference sequence). CDR3 DNA: TGCAGTGCTAGGGGGGACAGGGTGGCAGATACGCAGTATTTT. This sequence encodes CSARGDRVADTQYF.

This clonotype was detected a few times. V and J are TRBV6-6 and TRBJ2-5; D uncertain. This CDR3 is built from 11 residues. Looked up from germline, CDR1 is MNHNY and CDR2 is SVGAGI (reference sequence). V was cut by 5 bases and J by 7 bases, with 8 bases left in between. The DNA for the CDR3 is TGTGCCAGCAGTGAACTGTTGACCCAGTACTTC. As protein: CASSELLTQYF.

The chain carries TRBV29-1 and TRBJ1-5, with 11 bases that match TRBD1. The junction had 7 bases not matched to a gene; V was cut back by 4 bases and J by 5 bases. The CDR3 covers 15 residues. The germline CDR1 and CDR2 sequences are SQVTM and ANQGSEA. The CDR3 DNA sequence: TGCAGCGTTGCCACCGGGACAGGGGGTTATCAGCCCCAGCATTTT. Amino acids: CSVATGTGGYQPQHF.

This clonotype was seen a few times. J is TRBJ1-2 and V is TRBV6-2 or TRBV6-3, with no clear D. This CDR3 is 12 amino acids long. Between the trimmed V and J ends, which lost 6 bases and 4 bases, there was a span of 9 bases. Germline V gives CDR1 MNHEY, CDR2 SVGEGT. CDR3 DNA: TGTGCCAGCAGCTTCTCGGGCTATGGCTACACCTTC. It encodes CASSFSGYGYTF.